The entry below describes one T cell receptor beta chain. Antigen: not known. The sample is drawn from a study of T cells after yellow fever vaccination. Researchers made TCR cDNA using 5'RACE template switching, and this step added a universal primer site and UMIs. TCRdb redid the calling of the 5' RACE reads with MiXCR, one entry per CDR3 protein. The sample yields 300,000 or so distinct CDR3 sequences, roughly 4% seen once. Findings of the study overall: A minor fraction of clonotypes spanned both CD4 and CD8 compartments. A weaker but faster secondary response was observed, peaking on day 5 versus 15.

This CDR3 is 11 amino acids long. Trimming pared 9 bases from V and 0 bases from J, leaving 6 bases between. Germline V gene data show CDR1 as LNHDA and CDR2 as SQIVND (reference sequence). The sequence derives from a young man who received the YFV17D yellow fever vaccine. Sample: PBMCs, taken 5 days after the yellow fever booster vaccination. The genes are TRBV19 and TRBJ2-7, with a possible D match to TRBD2 (5 bases). CDR3 sequence (DNA): TGTGCCAGCGGGGTCTCCTACGAGCAGTACGTC. Translating gives CASGVSYEQYV.